The 29 T cell receptor beta chains listed next were all sequenced from one sample in a study of vaccination and CD4 T cells after COVID-19. Described treatment: approximately nine-day PBMC culture with coronavirus spike peptide pools or control peptides (ViraFEST assay). Their recognized antigens are unknown. CD4+ T cells that had been cultured provided DNA sequenced with the Oncomine TCR Beta short-read assay. TCRdb ran MiXCR on the PCR reads and lists one entry per CDR3 protein. The data contain under 15,000 distinct CDR3 sequences, roughly 61% of them singletons. The starting material was CD4+ T cells from blood, cultured in vitro, obtained before SARS-CoV-2 vaccination. The receptors stem from a human donor who had recovered from COVID-19.

This clonotype was seen only a few times. The genes are TRBV20-1 and TRBJ2-5; TRBD2 matches 8 bases. J gave up 1 base and V 1 base, and 11 bases lay outside the gene matches. This CDR3 is built from 17 residues. Germline V lookup: CDR1 DFQATT, CDR2 SNEGSKA (reference sequence). This CDR3 reads CSARGHMGSGAQETQYF. The CDR3 region has the DNA TGCAGTGCTAGAGGGCATATGGGTAGCGGGGCCCAAGAGACCCAGTACTTC.

This rearrangement joins TRBV19 to TRBJ2-3, with 9 bases lining up with TRBD1. The trim removed 5 bases at V and 3 bases at J, leaving 9 bases unmatched. The CDR3 has 16 amino acids. CDR1 and CDR2 (germline): LNHDA, SQIVND (reference sequence). The CDR3 region is CASSPGTGLWTDTQYF. The CDR3 nucleotides are TGTGCCAGTAGTCCAGGGACAGGGTTGTGGACAGATACGCAGTATTTT.

This chain connects TRBV15 to TRBJ1-2; 8 bases agree with TRBD1. This CDR3 comprises 15 residues. The V gene's germline CDR1 is LNHNV and CDR2 YYDKDF (reference sequence). The junction had 3 bases not matched to a gene; V was cut back by 1 base and J by 2 bases. The CDR3 loop is CATSRAGQGNYGYTF. CDR3 bases: TGTGCCACCAGCAGAGCAGGACAGGGCAACTATGGCTACACCTTC.

The rearrangement joins TRBV7-9 to TRBJ1-6; D is unclear. Germline assignment: CDR1 SEHNR and CDR2 FQNEAQ (reference sequence). V dropped 4 bases and J dropped 10 bases, with 11 bases sitting between them. The CDR3 is made up of 13 amino acids. CDR3 DNA sequence: TGTGCCAGCAGCTCCCGGACCGGCTCACCCCTCCACTTT. It specifies CASSSRTGSPLHF.

The CDR3 spells CSVRGVLGETQYF. CDR3 nucleotide sequence: TGCAGCGTGAGGGGGGTCCTAGGAGAGACCCAGTACTTC. The chain is built from TRBV29-1 and TRBJ2-5; perhaps D is TRBD1 or TRBD2 (6 bases each). Germline CDR1 is SQVTM and CDR2 is ANQGSEA. V gave up 6 bases and J gave up 4 bases, with 15 bases separating them. This CDR3 region has 13 residues.

The chain employs TRBV20-1 and TRBJ1-4, with D possibly being TRBD1 (6 bases). Germline CDR1 is DFQATT and CDR2 is SNEGSKA (reference sequence). The CDR3 runs 12 residues. Trimming stripped 1 base from V and 15 bases from J, with 15 bases between. DNA for the CDR3: TGCAGTGCTAGAGCAGAGGGGGAGAGAATGTTTTTT. This translates into CSARAEGERMFF.

The J gene is TRBJ1-1, the V gene TRBV20-1; D is unresolved. The CDR3 is made up of 11 amino acids. V was pared by 6 bases and J by 6 bases, with 11 bases between. Germline CDR1 DFQATT, CDR2 SNEGSKA (reference sequence). The CDR3 coding sequence is TGCAGTGCGAAGTCCGGGGCTGAAGCTTTCTTT. Translated, it gives CSAKSGAEAFF.

The chain links TRBV7-2 to TRBJ2-7; TRBD2 aligns across 7 bases. The CDR3 has 17 amino acids. Losses at the gene ends were 2 bases for V and 0 bases for J; bases not matched to a gene: 10. Germline V lookup: CDR1 SGHTA, CDR2 FQGNSA. CDR3 in DNA: TGTGCCAGCAGCTTAAGGAGGGTGCGGGAGAGCTCCTACGAGCAGTACTTC. Protein: CASSLRRVRESSYEQYF.

V is TRBV15 and J is TRBJ2-5, with 8 nucleotides matching TRBD2. The germline gives CDR1 LNHNV, CDR2 YYDKDF (reference sequence). After removal of 1 base from V and 4 bases from J, the junction contained 8 bases not matched to a gene. The CDR3 is 16 amino acids. CDR3 residues: CATSRVSGLGAETQYF. The CDR3 coding sequence is TGTGCCACCAGCAGAGTATCGGGACTAGGAGCAGAGACCCAGTACTTC.

The rearrangement uses TRBV29-1 and TRBJ1-3; D unclear. V was cut by 4 bases and J by 0 bases, with 7 bases left in between. CDR3 length equals 13 residues. Germline CDR1 SQVTM, CDR2 ANQGSEA. Here the CDR3 reads CSVGLSSGNTIYF. CDR3 in DNA: TGCAGCGTTGGACTGAGCTCTGGAAACACCATATATTTT.

The rearrangement uses TRBV15 and TRBJ1-2; D gene uncertain. The V end lost 5 bases, the J end lost 8 bases, and 15 bases lay between the germline ends. The CDR3 is made up of 13 amino acids. Germline V gives CDR1 LNHNV, CDR2 YYDKDF (reference sequence). The CDR3 protein is CATSPRRGWGYTF. For the CDR3, the DNA is TGTGCCACCAGCCCTCGGCGGGGTTGGGGCTACACCTTC. Full variable domain (outside the CDR3, taken from reference TRBV15 and TRBJ1-2): DAMVIQNPRYQVTQFGKPVTLSCSQTLNHNVMYWYQQKSSQAPKLLFHYYDKDFNNEADTPDNFQSRRPNTSFCFLDIRSPGLGDTAMYLCATSPRRGWGYTFGSGTRLTVV.

With respect to this clonotype: A junction boundary mismatches the germline segment, possibly from a read error. This sequence joins TRBV7-6 and TRBJ1-1; no firm D call. This CDR3 region has 15 residues. CDR1 SGHVS and CDR2 FNYEAQ come from the germline V gene. The CDR3 here is CVSSLAITGNTEAFF. CDR3 nucleotides: TGTGTCAGCAGCTTAGCCATTACGGGGAACACTGAAGCTTTCTTT.

The chain joins TRBV7-9 to TRBJ2-7; D gene ambiguous. Trimming cost V 1 base and J 3 bases, with 7 bases left between them. CDR1 and CDR2 (germline): SEHNR, FQNEAQ (reference sequence). The CDR3 is made up of 13 amino acids. CDR3 DNA: TGTGCCAGCAGCTTAGATCCCAGCTACGAGCAGTACTTC. This translates into CASSLDPSYEQYF. Full variable domain (rest looked up from reference TRBV7-9 and TRBJ2-7): DTGVSQNPRHKITKRGQNVTFRCDPISEHNRLYWYRQTLGQGPEFLTYFQNEAQLEKSRLLSDRFSAERPKGSFSTLEIQRTEQGDSAMYLCASSLDPSYEQYFGPGTRLTVT.

The rearrangement links TRBV6-1 to TRBJ2-7; 9 bases are shared with TRBD1. CDR1 is MNHNS and CDR2 is SASEGT in the germline V gene. Germline trimming cut 4 bases from V and 3 bases from J; bases unmatched to any gene: 7. The CDR3 has 15 residues. The CDR3 DNA sequence: TGTGCCAGCAGTGGCCGGGACAGGGACCTCTACGAGCAGTACTTC. Translating gives CASSGRDRDLYEQYF.

V usage is TRBV12-3 or TRBV12-4 and J usage is TRBJ1-5; D unclear. The CDR3 runs to 12 residues. Trimming stripped 6 bases from V and 6 bases from J, with 9 bases between. CDR3 residues: CASRAKGQPQHF. CDR3 coding DNA: TGTGCCAGCAGGGCAAAGGGTCAGCCCCAGCATTTT.

V and J are TRBV20-1 and TRBJ1-2; maybe TRBD1 (5 bases). CDR1 is DFQATT, CDR2 SNEGSKA, per germline (reference sequence). The CDR3 consists of 16 residues. Trimming cost V 0 bases and J 3 bases, with 17 bases left between them. CDR3 DNA sequence: TGCAGTGCTAGAGATCCGTCGGGGGTGGGGTACTATGGCTACACCTTC. Its protein product is CSARDPSGVGYYGYTF.

This clonotype has more than one count but fewer than ten. This chain connects TRBV19 to TRBJ1-1; no firm D call. Trimming removed 3 bases from V and 10 bases from J, with 9 bases in between. The CDR3 spans 11 residues. The V gene's germline CDR1 is LNHDA and CDR2 SQIVND (reference sequence). CDR3 loop: CASSIAGGAFF. The CDR3 DNA follows: TGTGCCAGTAGTATCGCCGGCGGAGCTTTCTTT.

The CDR3 nucleotides are TGTGCCGCTTCGGGGGCCGGGAGCAATCAGCCCCAGCATTTT. This codes for CAASGAGSNQPQHF. V and J are TRBV10-3 and TRBJ1-5; D perhaps matches TRBD1 (6 bases). This CDR3 has 14 amino acids. Germline CDR1 and CDR2: ENHRY and SYGVKD. Trimming took off 11 bases at V and 1 base at J, with 15 bases between the two ends.

This clonotype was seen once. The CDR3 spells CASGRGIYEQYF. CDR3 DNA: TGTGCCAGCGGAAGGGGGATCTACGAGCAGTACTTC. The rearrangement uses TRBV27 and TRBJ2-7; weak D call: TRBD1 (6 bases). The CDR3 is 12 residues long. Germline V gene sequence: CDR1 MNHEY, CDR2 SMNVEV (reference sequence). Trimming left V 8 bases short and J 3 bases short, with 11 bases between.

This rearrangement joins TRBV6-1 to TRBJ2-5; perhaps TRBD2 as D (5 bases). Trimming removed 5 bases from V and 2 bases from J, with 12 bases in between. Germline lookup yields CDR1 MNHNS and CDR2 SASEGT. The CDR3 runs to 14 residues. The CDR3 protein is CASSPPGSQETQYF. The CDR3 bases are TGTGCCAGCAGTCCCCCGGGGAGTCAAGAGACCCAGTACTTC.

This clonotype occurred a few times. V usage is TRBV20-1 and J usage is TRBJ1-5, with D unclear. CDR3 size: 12 residues. CDR1 and CDR2 (germline): DFQATT, SNEGSKA (reference sequence). The V end was cut by 7 bases, the J end by 1 base, with 8 bases between. The CDR3 region has the DNA TGCAGTGGGGCAAAGAGCAATCAGCCCCAGCATTTT. Protein: CSGAKSNQPQHF.

Within the sample, this clonotype is large (0.1 to 1%). This rearrangement joins TRBV7-8 to TRBJ1-5; 7 bases match TRBD1. With 5 bases clipped from V and 6 bases from J, the junction kept 13 bases outside the gene matches. The CDR3 extends over 16 amino acids. In germline, CDR1 is SGHVS, CDR2 FQNEAQ. CDR3 loop: CASSPTRAQGGQPQHF. As DNA, the CDR3 is TGTGCCAGCAGCCCCACCCGAGCGCAGGGGGGTCAGCCCCAGCATTTT.

The chain combines TRBV7-2 with TRBJ1-2; 8 bases match TRBD1. The germline V gene encodes CDR1 SGHTA and CDR2 FQGNSA. The ends lost 1 base at V and 0 bases at J; junction bases unmatched: 4. The CDR3 is 16 amino acids. The CDR3, as DNA: TGTGCCAGCAGCTTAGTCGCAGGGGGCGCTAACTATGGCTACACCTTC. It translates to CASSLVAGGANYGYTF. The full variable domain, rest sourced from reference TRBV7-2 and TRBJ1-2, is GAGVSQSPSNKVTEKGKDVELRCDPISGHTALYWYRQSLGQGLEFLIYFQGNSAPDKSGLPSDRFSAERTGGSVSTLTIQRTQQEDSAVYLCASSLVAGGANYGYTFGSGTRLTVV.

The rearrangement joins TRBV15 to TRBJ2-3; tentative D call: TRBD1 (6 bases). The V gene's germline CDR1 is LNHNV and CDR2 YYDKDF (reference sequence). With 0 bases removed from V and 0 bases from J, the gap between germline ends came to 13 bases. The CDR3 length is 17 residues. CDR3: CATSRDFGTTSTDTQYF. In DNA form, the CDR3 reads TGTGCCACCAGCAGAGATTTTGGGACAACTAGCACAGATACGCAGTATTTT.

The chain links TRBV7-2 to TRBJ1-5; D is perhaps TRBD1 (5 bases). In germline, CDR1 is SGHTA, CDR2 FQGNSA. The length of the CDR3 is 15 residues. Trimming stripped 0 bases from V and 5 bases from J, with 11 bases between. In nucleotides, the CDR3 is TGTGCCAGCAGCTTAGCGCAGGGAAGCGATCAGCCCCAGCATTTT. It is translated as CASSLAQGSDQPQHF.

This clonotype was seen a handful of times. This chain connects TRBV19 to TRBJ1-1; D may be TRBD1 (5 bases). The CDR3 is 13 residues long. Germline V gene lookup returns CDR1 LNHDA and CDR2 SQIVND (reference sequence). Trimming took off 4 bases at V and 9 bases at J, with 15 bases between the two ends. CDR3 bases: TGTGCCAGTAGTACCCACCTGGACAAGCAAGCTTTCTTT. Its translation: CASSTHLDKQAFF. The full variable domain, its missing parts supplied by reference TRBV19 and TRBJ1-1, is DGGITQSPKYLFRKEGQNVTLSCEQNLNHDAMYWYRQDPGQGLRLIYYSQIVNDFQKGDIAEGYSVSREKKESFPLTVTSAQKNPTAFYLCASSTHLDKQAFFGQGTRLTVV.

The gene calls are TRBV19 and TRBJ2-3; D not resolved. Germline assignment: CDR1 LNHDA and CDR2 SQIVND (reference sequence). V gave up 6 bases and J gave up 0 bases, with 7 bases separating them. The CDR3 contains 13 residues. This CDR3 is CASRGVSTDTQYF. In DNA form, the CDR3 reads TGTGCCAGTAGGGGCGTAAGCACAGATACGCAGTATTTT.

The V and J genes are TRBV7-9 and TRBJ1-6, with TRBD1 as a possible D gene (6 bases). The V end lost 3 bases, the J end lost 2 bases, and 14 bases lay between the germline ends. The CDR3 runs 17 residues. Germline CDR1 is SEHNR and CDR2 is FQNEAQ (reference sequence). DNA for the CDR3: TGTGCCAGCAGCTTTTACCACCCAGGGGCCTATAATTCACCCCTCCACTTT. Its translation: CASSFYHPGAYNSPLHF.

This clonotype is classed as medium-sized (0.01 to 0.1%). The chain recombines TRBV7-3 with TRBJ2-1, with D hard to call. The ends were cut back, 2 bases at V and 0 bases at J, with 8 bases in the middle. Germline CDR1 and CDR2: SGHTA and FQGTGA. The CDR3 contains 15 residues. CDR3 sequence (DNA): TGTGCCAGCAGCTTAGACTCCCGCTCCTACAATGAGCAGTTCTTC. Protein sequence: CASSLDSRSYNEQFF. Full variable domain (outside the CDR3, taken from reference TRBV7-3 and TRBJ2-1): GAGVSQTPSNKVTEKGKYVELRCDPISGHTALYWYRQSLGQGPEFLIYFQGTGAADDSGLPNDRFFAVRPEGSVSTLKIQRTERGDSAVYLCASSLDSRSYNEQFFGPGTRLTVL.